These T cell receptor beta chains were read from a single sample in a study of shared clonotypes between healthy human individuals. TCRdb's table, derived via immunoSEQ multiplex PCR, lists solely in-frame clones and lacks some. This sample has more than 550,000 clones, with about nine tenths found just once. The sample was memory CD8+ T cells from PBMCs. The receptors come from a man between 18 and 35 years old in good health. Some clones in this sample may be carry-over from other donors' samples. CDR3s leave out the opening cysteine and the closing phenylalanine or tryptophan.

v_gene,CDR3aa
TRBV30,AWGSFGGEQY
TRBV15,ATTGSYNEQF
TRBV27,ASSFPNQPQH
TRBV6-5,ATQNGESTEAF
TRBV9,ASTPTSGPYNEQF
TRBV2,AARTSGSSYNEQF
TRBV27,ASSAGGAVDTQY
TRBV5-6,ASSLSPSGGTDTQY
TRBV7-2,ASSLDRRHTEAF
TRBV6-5,ASSQDRADTQY
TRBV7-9,ASSLPGYEQY
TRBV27,ASSVAPRGENTIY
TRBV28,ASSARQVMNTEAF
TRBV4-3,ASSQAGSYSYNEQF
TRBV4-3,ASSLRTTGALAKNIQY
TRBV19,ASSLPFAGRSNQPQH
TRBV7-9,ASPDPMAAPYEQY
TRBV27,ASSLSTGADQPQH
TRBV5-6,ASSWDRGFAQY
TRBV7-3,ASSLQQGLGTGELF
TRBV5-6,ASSLGGGSHEQY
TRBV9,ASSVGVKNTEAF
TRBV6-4,ASSDTGQGTAGYT
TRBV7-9,ASSLAWPASEQY
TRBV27,ASSLYGRWQDRDEQY
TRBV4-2,ASSQGGTELNEKLF
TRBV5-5,ASSLVSRREPQH
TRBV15,ATSREKSPVVY
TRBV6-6,ASTGGYGYT
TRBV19,ASPGTGEGGSGNTIY
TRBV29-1,SVEDRDTGELF
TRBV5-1,ASSLGRWDLPPLQETQY
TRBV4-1,ASSPWAGGGNEQF
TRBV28,ASSRGTGGHQPQH
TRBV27,ASRSSGTSNQPQH
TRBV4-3,ASSQERGRGSPLH
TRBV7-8,ASSLGPGIYTDTQY
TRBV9,ASSVGSPYEQY
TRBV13,ASSFRANTEAF
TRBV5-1,ASSLEGSREQF
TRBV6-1,ASSAPTGTSQETQY
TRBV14,ASSQVAGLTYEQY
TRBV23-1,ASSQSKESSPDTQY
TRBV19,ASSRVGRDGDGYT
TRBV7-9,ASFGRSNTEAF
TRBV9,ASSGPTYGDNYGYT
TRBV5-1,ASSLPTWGHTEAF
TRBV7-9,ASSLFRGGFSYEQY
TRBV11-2,ASSFGAASGQETQY
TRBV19,ASRGTGGPENIQY